This T cell receptor beta chain was recovered during a study of OX40 agonist ivuxolimab in advanced cancers. V shed 7 bases, J shed 4 bases, and the junction held 12 bases outside the gene matches. The germline gives CDR1 GTSNPN, CDR2 SVGIG (reference sequence). This CDR3 spans 14 amino acids. Study observations and caveats: Among expanded peripheral T cells, antigen specificity went undetermined.

Libraries were prepared by immunoSEQ multiplex PCR; TCRdb keeps only in-frame clonotypes and omits some of them. The repertoire holds 68,000 or so clones, with roughly 80% as singletons. This clone was observed a few times. Its target is not known. The sequence derives from an adult with an advanced solid tumor such as melanoma, head and neck, liver or kidney cancer. This chain uses TRBV30 with TRBJ2-5; 7 bases align to TRBD1. The sequencing here drew on CD4+ or CD8+ T cells sorted from blood, taken in a trial of the OX40 agonist ivuxolimab. CDR3: CASTRGGRRETQYF. CDR3 DNA: TGTGCCTCAACCAGAGGGGGCCGTCGAGAGACCCAGTACTTC.